These T cell receptor beta chains were read from a single sample in a study of CD8+CD57+ T cells in acquired aplastic anemia. TCRdb itself ran the reads through MiXCR, one entry per CDR3 protein. The table records about 240,000 distinct CDR3 sequences, approximately 45% of them present only once. Sequenced: sorted CD4+, CD8+, or CD8+CD57+ T cells (not recorded which) from PBMCs. These receptors all come from a human donor with aplastic anemia. The CDR3 runs from the conserved cysteine through the conserved F or W. D genes are given only for firm matches. Expanded clones are given a class, and other clones once, few, many or no size at all.

j_call: TRBJ1-2
d_call: -
v_call: TRBV19
clone_size: -
cdr3_aa: CASSIGQGNYGYTF
cdr3_nt: TGTGCCAGTAGTATAGGTCAGGGTAACTACGGCTACACCTTC

j_call: TRBJ1-3
d_call: -
v_call: TRBV12-3/TRBV12-4
clone_size: -
cdr3_aa: CASSSLGAGGNTIYF
cdr3_nt: TGTGCCAGCAGTTCTCTGGGTGCAGGTGGAAACACCATATATTTT

j_call: TRBJ2-3
d_call: -
v_call: TRBV20-1
clone_size: -
cdr3_aa: CSARDRGTGDTQYF
cdr3_nt: TGCAGTGCTAGAGATCGAGGGACGGGAGATACGCAGTATTTT

j_call: TRBJ2-7
d_call: -
v_call: TRBV15
clone_size: -
cdr3_aa: CATSRAGLMPYEQYF
cdr3_nt: TGTGCCACCAGCAGAGCTGGGTTAATGCCCTACGAGCAGTACTTC

j_call: TRBJ2-1
d_call: TRBD2
v_call: TRBV29-1
clone_size: -
cdr3_aa: CSVGLANNEQFF
cdr3_nt: TGCAGCGTGGGACTAGCAAACAATGAGCAGTTCTTC

j_call: TRBJ1-5
d_call: -
v_call: TRBV28
clone_size: many
cdr3_aa: CASGVDQPQHF
cdr3_nt: TGTGCCAGCGGAGTTGATCAGCCCCAGCATTTT

j_call: TRBJ2-2
d_call: -
v_call: TRBV7-9
clone_size: -
cdr3_aa: CASSHRDTNTGELFF
cdr3_nt: TGTGCCAGCAGCCACCGGGACACGAACACCGGGGAGCTGTTTTTT

j_call: TRBJ1-5
d_call: -
v_call: TRBV7-2
clone_size: many
cdr3_aa: CASSLRGGGNQPQHF
cdr3_nt: TGTGCCAGCAGCTTAAGGGGAGGCGGCAATCAGCCCCAGCATTTT

j_call: TRBJ2-7
d_call: -
v_call: TRBV4-3
clone_size: many
cdr3_aa: CASSQDTGTGYEQYF
cdr3_nt: TGCGCCAGCAGCCAAGATACCGGAACCGGCTACGAGCAGTACTTC

j_call: TRBJ2-6
d_call: -
v_call: TRBV6-4
clone_size: many
cdr3_aa: CASSPLTGSGANVLTF
cdr3_nt: TGTGCCAGCAGCCCCCTAACAGGGTCTGGGGCCAACGTCCTGACTTTC

j_call: TRBJ2-7
d_call: -
v_call: TRBV19
clone_size: -
cdr3_aa: CASSLTGTSSYEQYF
cdr3_nt: TGTGCCAGTAGTTTGACAGGTACCTCCTCCTACGAGCAGTACTTC

j_call: TRBJ2-2
d_call: -
v_call: TRBV12-3/TRBV12-4
clone_size: few
cdr3_aa: CASSRLKLPNTGELFF
cdr3_nt: TGTGCCAGCAGCCGCCTTAAGCTCCCCAACACCGGGGAGCTGTTTTTT

j_call: TRBJ1-5
d_call: TRBD1
v_call: TRBV7-6
clone_size: -
cdr3_aa: CASRLTGINQPQHF
cdr3_nt: TGTGCCAGCCGACTGACAGGGATAAACCAGCCCCAGCATTTT

j_call: TRBJ1-6
d_call: TRBD1
v_call: TRBV3-1
clone_size: -
cdr3_aa: CASSGQGFPLHF
cdr3_nt: TGTGCCAGCAGCGGACAGGGTTTCCCCCTCCACTTT

j_call: TRBJ1-5
d_call: TRBD1
v_call: TRBV30
clone_size: few
cdr3_aa: CAWSPTGQGNQPQHF
cdr3_nt: TGTGCCTGGAGTCCGACAGGACAGGGTAATCAGCCCCAGCATTTT

j_call: TRBJ1-6
d_call: -
v_call: TRBV10-3
clone_size: -
cdr3_aa: CAIRGGDGRNSPLHF
cdr3_nt: TGTGCCATCAGGGGGGGGGACGGACGAAATTCACCCCTCCACTTT

j_call: TRBJ1-3
d_call: TRBD1
v_call: TRBV24-1
clone_size: -
cdr3_aa: CASRDRVNTIYF
cdr3_nt: TGTGCCAGCCGGGACAGGGTCAACACCATATATTTT

j_call: TRBJ1-2
d_call: -
v_call: TRBV7-9
clone_size: -
cdr3_aa: CASSSDLDPTNYGYTF
cdr3_nt: TGTGCCAGCAGCTCGGACCTGGACCCCACTAACTATGGCTACACCTTC

j_call: TRBJ1-4
d_call: TRBD1
v_call: TRBV6-1
clone_size: -
cdr3_aa: CASKKTGGDEKLFF
cdr3_nt: TGTGCCAGCAAAAAGACAGGGGGCGATGAAAAACTGTTTTTT

j_call: TRBJ2-2
d_call: -
v_call: TRBV15
clone_size: -
cdr3_aa: CATSRDTNTGELFF
cdr3_nt: TGTGCCACCAGCAGAGATACGAACACCGGGGAGCTGTTTTTT

j_call: TRBJ2-6
d_call: TRBD1
v_call: TRBV30
clone_size: few
cdr3_aa: CAWGTGGMSGANVLTF
cdr3_nt: TGTGCCTGGGGAACAGGGGGGATGTCTGGGGCCAACGTCCTGACTTTC

j_call: TRBJ2-1
d_call: TRBD2
v_call: TRBV15
clone_size: -
cdr3_aa: CATSRGGSSYNEQFF
cdr3_nt: TGTGCCACCAGCAGGGGCGGGAGCTCCTACAATGAGCAGTTCTTC

j_call: TRBJ1-2
d_call: -
v_call: TRBV4-1
clone_size: many
cdr3_aa: CASSQGGSGGYTF
cdr3_nt: TGCGCCAGCAGCCAGGGGGGGTCGGGGGGCTACACCTTC

j_call: TRBJ1-2
d_call: -
v_call: TRBV27
clone_size: -
cdr3_aa: CASSLAGSYGYTF
cdr3_nt: TGTGCCAGCAGTTTAGCGGGGAGCTATGGCTACACCTTC

j_call: TRBJ1-1
d_call: -
v_call: TRBV15
clone_size: -
cdr3_aa: CATSITLRQGAFF
cdr3_nt: TGTGCCACCAGCATAACCCTTCGACAAGGAGCTTTCTTT

j_call: TRBJ1-2
d_call: -
v_call: TRBV4-1
clone_size: many
cdr3_aa: CASSQEIRRGYGYTF
cdr3_nt: TGCGCCAGCAGCCAAGAAATTCGGAGGGGCTATGGCTACACCTTC